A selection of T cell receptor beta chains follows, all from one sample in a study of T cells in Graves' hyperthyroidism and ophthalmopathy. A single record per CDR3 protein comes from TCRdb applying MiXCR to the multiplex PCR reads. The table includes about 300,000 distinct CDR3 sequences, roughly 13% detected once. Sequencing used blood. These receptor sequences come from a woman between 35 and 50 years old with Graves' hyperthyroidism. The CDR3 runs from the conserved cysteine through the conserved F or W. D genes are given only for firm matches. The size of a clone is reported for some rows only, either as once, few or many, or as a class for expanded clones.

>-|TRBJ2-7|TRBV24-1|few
TGTGCCACCAGTGTTCAGAAGGTGGGCTACGAGCAGTACTTC
CATSVQKVGYEQYF
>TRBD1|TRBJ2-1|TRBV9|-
TGTGCCAGCAGCTTCGCGACAGGGATGTACGGTGAGCAGTTCTTC
CASSFATGMYGEQFF
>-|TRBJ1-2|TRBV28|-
TGTGCCAGCAGTGGGGGGGCGGTGTATGGCTACACCTTC
CASSGGAVYGYTF
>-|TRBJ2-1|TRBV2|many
TGTGCCAGCACCGCGCGCGGTTCAACCACCGATGAGCAGTTCTTC
CASTARGSTTDEQFF
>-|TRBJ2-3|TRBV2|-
TGTGCCAGCAGTGCGGGAGAAATAGATACGCAGTATTTT
CASSAGEIDTQYF
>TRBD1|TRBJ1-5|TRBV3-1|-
TGTGCCAGCAGCCGGAGCGACAGGGATCAGCCCCAGCATTTT
CASSRSDRDQPQHF
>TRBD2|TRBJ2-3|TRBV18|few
TGTGCCAGCTCACGCGCTAGCGGGAGTGCTAGCACAGATACGCAGTATTTT
CASSRASGSASTDTQYF
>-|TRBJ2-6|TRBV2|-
TGTGCCAGCAGGACCGGGCAGGGTGTCTCTGGGGCCAACGTCCTGACTTTC
CASRTGQGVSGANVLTF
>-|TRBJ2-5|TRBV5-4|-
TGTGCCAGCAGCTCGGGGGAAAGGGAGACCCAGTACTTC
CASSSGERETQYF
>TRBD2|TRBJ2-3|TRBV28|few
TGTGCCGGCAGTGAAACTAGCGGATTAGATACGCAGTATTTT
CAGSETSGLDTQYF
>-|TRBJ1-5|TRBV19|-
TGTGCCAGTAACGATCCCGGACATAGCAATCAGCCCCAGCATTTT
CASNDPGHSNQPQHF
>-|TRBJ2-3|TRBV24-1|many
TGTGCCACCAGTGAACCCTTTGGCACAGATACGCAGTATTTT
CATSEPFGTDTQYF
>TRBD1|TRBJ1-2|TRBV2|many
TGTGCCAGCAGCATCTCTCGGGACAGAAACTATGGCTACACCTTC
CASSISRDRNYGYTF
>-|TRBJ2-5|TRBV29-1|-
TGCAGCTTTAGACGGGACTCACAAGAGACCCAGTACTTC
CSFRRDSQETQYF
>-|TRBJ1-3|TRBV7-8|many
TGTGCCAGCAGCTTTTCGTTAAGCTCTGGAAACACCATATATTTT
CASSFSLSSGNTIYF
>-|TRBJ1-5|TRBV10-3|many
TGTGCCATCAGTGAAGGAGGGGTCGGGAATCAGCCCCAGCATTTT
CAISEGGVGNQPQHF
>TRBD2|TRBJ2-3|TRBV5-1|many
TGCGCCAGCAGCATTGGGAGGGGCGCGAGCACAGATACGCAGTATTTT
CASSIGRGASTDTQYF
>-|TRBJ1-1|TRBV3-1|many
TGTGCCAGCAGCCAAGATCAGGGCACTGAAGCTTTCTTT
CASSQDQGTEAFF
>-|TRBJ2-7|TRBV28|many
TGTGCCAGTAGTGAAGGAGGGGCCCACGAGCAGTACTTC
CASSEGGAHEQYF
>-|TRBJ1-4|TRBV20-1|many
TGCAGTGCTAGAGAGACAACTAATGAAAAACTGTTTTTT
CSARETTNEKLFF
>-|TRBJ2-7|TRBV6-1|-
TGTGCCAGCAGCCAGGGAGGGACACCAACCTACGAGCAGTACTTC
CASSQGGTPTYEQYF
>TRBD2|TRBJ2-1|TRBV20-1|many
TGCAGTGCTATTATAGCGGGAGATTGGAATGAGCAGTTCTTC
CSAIIAGDWNEQFF
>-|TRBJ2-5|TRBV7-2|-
TGTGCCAGCAGCCCCCGCGGGACCCAGTACTTC
CASSPRGTQYF
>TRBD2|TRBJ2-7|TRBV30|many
TGTGCCTGGAGGCTACTAGCGGGGTACTCCTACGAGCAGTACTTC
CAWRLLAGYSYEQYF
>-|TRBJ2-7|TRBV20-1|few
TGCAGTGCTAGAGATACTGGAGACTACGAGCAGTACTTC
CSARDTGDYEQYF
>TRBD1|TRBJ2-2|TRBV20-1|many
TGCGGATTGGACAGGGGGCTCGCCGGGGAGCTGTTTTTT
CGLDRGLAGELFF
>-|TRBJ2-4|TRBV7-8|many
TGTGCCAGCAGCTTTTCGAGGGGATACCAAGTGGCCAAAAACATTCAGTACTTC
CASSFSRGYQVAKNIQYF
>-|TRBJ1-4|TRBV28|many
TGTGCCAGCAGTGTGAATGAAAAACTGTTTTTT
CASSVNEKLFF
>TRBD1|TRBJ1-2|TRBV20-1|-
TGCAGTGCTGATAGGACAGGGGAGAGCGGCTACACCTTC
CSADRTGESGYTF
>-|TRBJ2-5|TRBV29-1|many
TGCAGCGTCCTTGGGGCGTACCAAGAGACCCAGTACTTC
CSVLGAYQETQYF
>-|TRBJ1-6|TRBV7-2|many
TGTGCCAGCAGCCCAGAGTCTCATTCACCCCTCCACTTT
CASSPESHSPLHF
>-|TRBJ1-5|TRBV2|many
TGTGCCAGCAGGGCCCAGTCAGTGAGGCAGCCCCAGCATTTT
CASRAQSVRQPQHF
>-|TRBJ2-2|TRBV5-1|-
TGCGCCAGTAAACCCGGGACATCCGGGGAGCTGTTTTTT
CASKPGTSGELFF
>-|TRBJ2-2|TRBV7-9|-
TGTGCCAGCAGGTCCTCGGGACTTAACACCGGGGAGCTGTTTTTT
CASRSSGLNTGELFF
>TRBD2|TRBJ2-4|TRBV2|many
TGTGCCAGCAGCGCCTCAGCGGGGGTTCTCAAAAACATTCAGTACTTC
CASSASAGVLKNIQYF
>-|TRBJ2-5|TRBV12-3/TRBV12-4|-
TGTGCCAGCAGTTTAGGGGCCCTGGCCCAGTACTTC
CASSLGALAQYF
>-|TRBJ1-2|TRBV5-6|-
TGTGCCAGCAGCTTGTCGGATATCTCCGGCTACACCTTC
CASSLSDISGYTF
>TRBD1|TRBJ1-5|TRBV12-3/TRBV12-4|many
TGTGCCAGCAGTTCCGGGACAGGGGTTTCTCAGCCCCAGCATTTT
CASSSGTGVSQPQHF
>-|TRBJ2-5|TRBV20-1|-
TGCAGTGCTAGAGGGGGGGCGGCAGAGACCCAGTACTTC
CSARGGAAETQYF
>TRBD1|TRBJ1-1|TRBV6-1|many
TGTGCCAGCAGTTTCGACAGGGGAAACACTGAAGCTTTCTTT
CASSFDRGNTEAFF
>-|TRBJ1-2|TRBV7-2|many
TGTGCCAGCAGCTTAGGGGGGGCGCTCTTTGAAGGCTACACCTTC
CASSLGGALFEGYTF
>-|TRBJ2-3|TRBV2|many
TGTGCCCTCGGGCGGGGCACAGATACGCAGTATTTT
CALGRGTDTQYF
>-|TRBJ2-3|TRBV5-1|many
TGCGCCAGCAGCATCACAGATACGCAGTATTTT
CASSITDTQYF
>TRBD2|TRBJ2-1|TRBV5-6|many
TGTGCCAGCAGCTTAGGTGGGACTAGCGCCTACAATGAGCAGTTCTTC
CASSLGGTSAYNEQFF
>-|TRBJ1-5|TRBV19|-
TGTGCCAGTAGCTTACGGCTCATCACAGATCAGCCCCAGCATTTT
CASSLRLITDQPQHF
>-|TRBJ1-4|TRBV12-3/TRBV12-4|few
TGTGCCAGCAACTCAATTATAAGTGAAAAACTGTTTTTT
CASNSIISEKLFF
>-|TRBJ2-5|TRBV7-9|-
TGTGCCAGCACCGGGACAAGAACTCAAGAGACCCAGTACTTC
CASTGTRTQETQYF
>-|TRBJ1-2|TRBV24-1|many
TGTGCCACCAGTGATGCCTGGTTCGATGGCTACACCTTC
CATSDAWFDGYTF
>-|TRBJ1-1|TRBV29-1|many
TGCAGCGTCGGTCAGGGGAACACTGAAGCTTTCTTT
CSVGQGNTEAFF
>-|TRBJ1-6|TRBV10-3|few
TGTGCCATCAGGGCGGAAAGCTCCTATAATTCACCCCTCCACTTT
CAIRAESSYNSPLHF
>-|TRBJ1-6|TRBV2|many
TGTGCCAGCAGTCCCCGGGGGCTCGATTCACCCCTCCACTTT
CASSPRGLDSPLHF
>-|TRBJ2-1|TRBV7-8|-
TGTGCCAGCAGCTTAGTAAAGGCCTACAGTGAGCAGTTCTTC
CASSLVKAYSEQFF
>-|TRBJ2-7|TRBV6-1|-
TGTGCCAGCAGTGGGGGAGCGGGTGGCTACGAGCAGTACTTC
CASSGGAGGYEQYF
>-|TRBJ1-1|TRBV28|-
TGTGCCAGCAGTTTTTATATGAACACTGAAGCTTTCTTT
CASSFYMNTEAFF
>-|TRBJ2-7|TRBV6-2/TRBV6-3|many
TGTGCCAGTCTTGACTATTCCTCCTACGAGCAGTACTTC
CASLDYSSYEQYF
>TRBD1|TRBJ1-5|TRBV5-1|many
TGTGCCAGCAGTCCCGGACAGGGGGGTCAGCCCCAGCATTTT
CASSPGQGGQPQHF
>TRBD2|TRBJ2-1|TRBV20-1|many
TGCAGTGCTGGCCCCGGGACTAGCGGGAGTAATGAGCAGTTCTTC
CSAGPGTSGSNEQFF
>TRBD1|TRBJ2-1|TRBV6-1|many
TGTGCCAGCAGTGAAGGACAGGGGATCTACAATGAGCAGTTCTTC
CASSEGQGIYNEQFF
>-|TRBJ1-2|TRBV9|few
TGTGCCAGCAGCGTAGGAGGAGTGAACTATGGCTACACCTTC
CASSVGGVNYGYTF
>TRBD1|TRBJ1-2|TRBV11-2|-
TGTGCCAGCAGACAGGGGTGGGCAGGCGGCTACACCTTC
CASRQGWAGGYTF